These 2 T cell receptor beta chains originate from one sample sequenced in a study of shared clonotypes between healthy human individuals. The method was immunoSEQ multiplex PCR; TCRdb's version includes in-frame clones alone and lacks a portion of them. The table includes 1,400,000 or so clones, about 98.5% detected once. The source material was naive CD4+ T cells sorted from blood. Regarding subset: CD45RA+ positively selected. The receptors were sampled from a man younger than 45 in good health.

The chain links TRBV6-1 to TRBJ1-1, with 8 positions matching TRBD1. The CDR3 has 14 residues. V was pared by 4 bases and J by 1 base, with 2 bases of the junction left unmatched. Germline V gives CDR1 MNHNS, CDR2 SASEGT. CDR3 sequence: CASSAGQANTEAFF. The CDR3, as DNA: TGTGCCAGCAGTGCGGGACAGGCGAACACTGAAGCTTTCTTT.

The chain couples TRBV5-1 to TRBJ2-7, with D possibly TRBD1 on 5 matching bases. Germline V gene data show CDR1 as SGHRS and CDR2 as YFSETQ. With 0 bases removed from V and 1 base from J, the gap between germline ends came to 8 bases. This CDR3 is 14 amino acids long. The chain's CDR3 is CASSLERQSYEQYF. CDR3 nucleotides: TGCGCCAGCAGCTTGGAGAGACAGTCCTACGAGCAGTACTTC.